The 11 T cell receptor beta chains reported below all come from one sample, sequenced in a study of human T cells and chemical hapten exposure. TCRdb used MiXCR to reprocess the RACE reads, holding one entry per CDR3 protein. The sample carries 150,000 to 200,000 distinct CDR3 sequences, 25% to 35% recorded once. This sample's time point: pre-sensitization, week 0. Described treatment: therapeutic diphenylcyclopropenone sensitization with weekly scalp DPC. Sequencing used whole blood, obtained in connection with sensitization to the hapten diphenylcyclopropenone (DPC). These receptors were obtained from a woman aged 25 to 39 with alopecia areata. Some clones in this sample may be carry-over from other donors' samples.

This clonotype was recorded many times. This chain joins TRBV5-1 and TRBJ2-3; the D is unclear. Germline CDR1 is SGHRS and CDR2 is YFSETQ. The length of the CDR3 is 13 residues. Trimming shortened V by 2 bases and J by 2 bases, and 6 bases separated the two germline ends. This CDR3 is CASSFDNTDTQYF. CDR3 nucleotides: TGCGCCAGCAGCTTCGACAACACAGATACGCAGTATTTT.

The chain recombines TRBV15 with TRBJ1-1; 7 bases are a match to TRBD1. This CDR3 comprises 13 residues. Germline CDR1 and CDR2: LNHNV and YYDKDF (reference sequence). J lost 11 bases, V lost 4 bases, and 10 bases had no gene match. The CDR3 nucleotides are TGTGCCACCAGCATTGACAGGGCATCTTGGGCTTTCTTT. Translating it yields CATSIDRASWAFF.

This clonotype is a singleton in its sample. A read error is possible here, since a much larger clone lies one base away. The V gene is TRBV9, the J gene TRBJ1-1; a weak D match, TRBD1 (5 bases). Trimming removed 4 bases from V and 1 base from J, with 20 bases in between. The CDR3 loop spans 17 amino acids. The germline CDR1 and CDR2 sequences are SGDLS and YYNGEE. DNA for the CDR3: TGTGCCAGCAGCCCCACGGGCGCGGACATGGGGAACACTGAAGCTTTCTTT. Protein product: CASSPTGADMGNTEAFF.

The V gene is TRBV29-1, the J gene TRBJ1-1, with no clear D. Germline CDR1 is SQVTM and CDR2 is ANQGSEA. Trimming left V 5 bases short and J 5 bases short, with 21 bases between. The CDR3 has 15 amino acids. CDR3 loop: CSVQYRARIGTEAFF. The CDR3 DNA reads TGCAGCGTTCAGTATCGGGCAAGGATCGGGACTGAAGCTTTCTTT.

CDR3 sequence reads: CASNRGRYEQYF. CDR3 bases: TGTGCCAGCAACAGGGGGCGGTACGAGCAGTACTTC. The chain recombines TRBV28 with TRBJ2-7; TRBD1 matches 9 bases. With 7 bases clipped from V and 4 bases from J, the junction kept 2 bases outside the gene matches. CDR1 MDHEN and CDR2 SYDVKM come from the germline V gene. The CDR3 spans 12 residues.

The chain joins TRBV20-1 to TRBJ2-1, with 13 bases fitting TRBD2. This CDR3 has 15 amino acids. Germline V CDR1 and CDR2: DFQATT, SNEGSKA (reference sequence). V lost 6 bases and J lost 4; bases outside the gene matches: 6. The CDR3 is CSASRGLAGYNEQFF. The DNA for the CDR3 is TGCAGTGCATCAAGGGGACTAGCGGGATACAATGAGCAGTTCTTC.

CDR3 amino acids: CASSWNNEQFF. The CDR3 DNA reads TGTGCCAGCAGTTGGAACAATGAGCAGTTCTTC. The chain employs TRBV6-2 or TRBV6-3 and TRBJ2-1; no definite D call. The V end was cut by 4 bases, the J end by 5 bases, with 3 bases between. This CDR3 is 11 amino acids long. Germline-derived CDR1 and CDR2 are MNHEY and SVGEGT.

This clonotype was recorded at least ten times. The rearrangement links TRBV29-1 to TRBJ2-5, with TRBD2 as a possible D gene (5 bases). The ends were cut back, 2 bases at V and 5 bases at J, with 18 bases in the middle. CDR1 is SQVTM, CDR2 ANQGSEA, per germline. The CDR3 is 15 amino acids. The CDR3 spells CSVELRGLGGETQYF. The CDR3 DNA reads TGCAGCGTTGAACTCCGAGGGCTAGGCGGTGAGACCCAGTACTTC.

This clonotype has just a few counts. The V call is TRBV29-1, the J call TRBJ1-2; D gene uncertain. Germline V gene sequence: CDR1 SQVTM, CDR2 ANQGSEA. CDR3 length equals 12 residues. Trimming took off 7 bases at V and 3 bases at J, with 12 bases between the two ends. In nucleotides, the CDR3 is TGCAGCGCCGATGCCCAGGACTATGGCTACACCTTC. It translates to CSADAQDYGYTF. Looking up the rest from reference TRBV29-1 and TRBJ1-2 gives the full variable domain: SAVISQKPSRDICQRGTSLTIQCQVDSQVTMMFWYRQQPGQSLTLIATANQGSEATYESGFVIDKFPISRPNLTFSTLTVSNMSPEDSSIYLCSADAQDYGYTFGSGTRLTVV.

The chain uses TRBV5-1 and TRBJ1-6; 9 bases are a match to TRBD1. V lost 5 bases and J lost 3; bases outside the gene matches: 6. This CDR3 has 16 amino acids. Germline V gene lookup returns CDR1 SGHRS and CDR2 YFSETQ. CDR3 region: CASRGTGGGYNSPLHF. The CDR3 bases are TGCGCCAGCAGGGGCACAGGGGGCGGCTATAATTCACCCCTCCACTTT.

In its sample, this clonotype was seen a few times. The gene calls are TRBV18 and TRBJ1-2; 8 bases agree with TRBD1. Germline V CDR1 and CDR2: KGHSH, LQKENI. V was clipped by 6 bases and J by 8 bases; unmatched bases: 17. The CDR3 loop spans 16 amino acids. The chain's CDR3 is CASSEGVDRAPKGYTF. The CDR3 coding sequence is TGTGCCAGCTCCGAGGGCGTGGACAGGGCCCCTAAGGGCTACACCTTC.